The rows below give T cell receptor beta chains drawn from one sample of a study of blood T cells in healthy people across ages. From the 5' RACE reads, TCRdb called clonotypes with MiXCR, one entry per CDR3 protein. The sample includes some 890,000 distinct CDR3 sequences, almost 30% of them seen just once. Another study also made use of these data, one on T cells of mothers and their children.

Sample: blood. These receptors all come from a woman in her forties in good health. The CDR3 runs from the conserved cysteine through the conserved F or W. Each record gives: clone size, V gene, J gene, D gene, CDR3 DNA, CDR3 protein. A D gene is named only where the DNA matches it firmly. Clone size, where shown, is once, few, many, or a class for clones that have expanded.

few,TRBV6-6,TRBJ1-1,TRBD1,TGTGCCAGCATCAATGCAGGGGGGAACACTGAAGCTTTCTTT,CASINAGGNTEAFF
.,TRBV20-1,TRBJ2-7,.,TGCAGTGCTAGAGGTCGGCCAGGGAAGTACGAGCAGTACTTC,CSARGRPGKYEQYF
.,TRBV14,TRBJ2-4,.,TGTGCCAGCAGCCCCTATACGGGAGAACTAGCCAAAAACATTCAGTACTTC,CASSPYTGELAKNIQYF
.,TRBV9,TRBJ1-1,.,TGTGCCAGCAGCCCGGTAGCGGGCGGCACTGAAGCTTTCTTT,CASSPVAGGTEAFF
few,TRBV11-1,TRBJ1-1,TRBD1,TGTGCCAGCAGCCTACGGACAGGTGCGGGGAGAGGCACTGAAGCTTTCTTT,CASSLRTGAGRGTEAFF
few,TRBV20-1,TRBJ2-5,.,TGCAGTGCTAGGGGGAGGAGGGGACCAAAAGAGACCCAGTACTTC,CSARGRRGPKETQYF
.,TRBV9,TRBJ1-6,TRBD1,TGTGCCAGCAGCTCCTCAACAGGGGCTGGGTCACCCCTCCACTTT,CASSSSTGAGSPLHF
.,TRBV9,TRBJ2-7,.,TGTGCCAGCAGCGTAAGTCGGGGGCCCTACAATGAGCAGTACTTC,CASSVSRGPYNEQYF
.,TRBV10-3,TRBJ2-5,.,TGTGCCATCAGTGAGGATGGGGGCCTGAGGTATACCCAGTACTTC,CAISEDGGLRYTQYF
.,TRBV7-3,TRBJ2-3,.,TGTGCCAGCAGCTTGGACGGGCCAAGCACAGATACGCAGTATTTT,CASSLDGPSTDTQYF
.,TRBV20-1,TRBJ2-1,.,TGCAGTGCGAGACTAGAGGTTGAGCAGTTCTTC,CSARLEVEQFF
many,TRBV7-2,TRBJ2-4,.,TGTGCCAGCAGCGCAGGAACACCAATTAAGTACTTC,CASSAGTPIKYF
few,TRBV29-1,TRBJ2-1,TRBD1,TGCAGCGGACTTTCCGGGACAGGCTCCTACAATGAGCAGTTCTTC,CSGLSGTGSYNEQFF
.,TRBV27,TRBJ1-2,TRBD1,TGTGCCAGCAGTTCCCGCGGGGACAGGGGGCCTCTTAGCTATGGCTACACCTTC,CASSSRGDRGPLSYGYTF
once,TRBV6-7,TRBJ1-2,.,TGTGCCAGCAGTCAAAGATGGGGACTTCCAGGGGGCTACACCTTC,CASSQRWGLPGGYTF
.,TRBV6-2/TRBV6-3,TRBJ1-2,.,TGTGCCAGCAGCTACAGGCAAGCCGGGTATGGCTACACCTTC,CASSYRQAGYGYTF
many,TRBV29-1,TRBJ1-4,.,TGCAGCGCCCGACAGGACTCAGGTGAAAAACTGTTTTTT,CSARQDSGEKLFF
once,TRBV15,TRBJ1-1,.,TGTGCCACCAGCAGAGATTCGGGGATGAACACTGAAGCTTTCTTT,CATSRDSGMNTEAFF